Below, 9 T cell receptor beta chains from the same sample are listed, as sequenced in a study of blood T cell repertoires in COVID-19. Libraries were prepared by immunoSEQ multiplex PCR; TCRdb keeps only in-frame clonotypes and omits some of them. The table records 150,000 or so clones, roughly 90% of them present only once. The source material was peripheral blood. These receptors all stem from a man in his fifties or sixties with active or convalescent COVID-19.

V gene TRBV15 combines with J gene TRBJ1-2; D is unclear. The ends were cut back, 3 bases at V and 4 bases at J, with 18 bases in the middle. There are 16 residues in the CDR3. Per germline, CDR1 LNHNV and CDR2 YYDKDF (reference sequence). The CDR3 DNA sequence: TGTGCCACCAGCAGCCGGGGAGGAGTACTTAGCTATGGCTACACCTTC. It is translated as CATSSRGGVLSYGYTF. The full variable domain, its missing parts supplied by reference TRBV15 and TRBJ1-2, is DAMVIQNPRYQVTQFGKPVTLSCSQTLNHNVMYWYQQKSSQAPKLLFHYYDKDFNNEADTPDNFQSRRPNTSFCFLDIRSPGLGDTAMYLCATSSRGGVLSYGYTFGSGTRLTVV.

The rearrangement uses TRBV3-1 (or the pseudogene TRBV3-2) and TRBJ2-5; D unresolved. The germline V and J ends were trimmed by 4 bases and 5 bases, with 14 bases remaining between them. Germline lookup yields CDR1 LGHDT and CDR2 YNNKEL (reference sequence). The CDR3 contains 14 residues. The CDR3 nucleotides are TGTGCCAGCAGCCCTACACGTCTGAGGGAGACCCAGTACTTC. It codes for CASSPTRLRETQYF.

The chain is built from TRBV3-1 (or the pseudogene TRBV3-2) and TRBJ1-5; D unresolved. The V and J ends lost 4 bases and 3 bases respectively, with 19 bases between them. The CDR3 has 17 amino acids. Germline V gives CDR1 LGHDT, CDR2 YNNKEL (reference sequence). The CDR3, as DNA: TGTGCCAGCAGCCCGCCGAGGTCGGGGTTCTACAATCAGCCCCAGCATTTT. Amino acids: CASSPPRSGFYNQPQHF.

The V gene is TRBV4-3, the J gene TRBJ2-5, with TRBD2 matching over 13 bases. CDR1 and CDR2 from the germline V gene are LGHNA and YSLEER. The junction had 5 bases not matched to a gene; V was cut back by 0 bases and J by 4 bases. CDR3 length: 17 residues. The CDR3 DNA reads as TGCGCCAGCAGCCAAGAGGCAGGACTAGCGGGGGCAGAGACCCAGTACTTC. Encoded protein: CASSQEAGLAGAETQYF.

J is TRBJ2-7 and V is TRBV27, with D possibly being TRBD1 (7 bases). The CDR3 has 13 amino acids. Germline CDR1 and CDR2: MNHEY and SMNVEV (reference sequence). The V and J ends lost 8 bases and 1 base respectively, with 12 bases between them. The CDR3 region is CASWRDSSYEQYF. CDR3 in DNA: TGTGCCAGCTGGAGGGACAGTTCCTACGAGCAGTACTTC.

The chain joins TRBV15 to TRBJ2-3; the D is unclear. The CDR3 is made up of 13 amino acids. V lost 0 bases and J 6 bases, leaving 7 bases between the germline ends. The V gene's germline CDR1 is LNHNV and CDR2 YYDKDF (reference sequence). The CDR3 region is CATSRDEEDTQYF. The CDR3 nucleotides are TGTGCCACCAGCAGAGATGAGGAGGATACGCAGTATTTT.

V is TRBV27 and J is TRBJ2-7; the D gene is possibly TRBD2 (5 bases). Trimming shortened V by 3 bases and J by 0 bases, and 9 bases separated the two germline ends. Germline V gene sequence: CDR1 MNHEY, CDR2 SMNVEV (reference sequence). The CDR3 sequence is 14 residues long. CDR3 sequence: CASSFIGSSYEQYF. For the CDR3, the DNA is TGTGCCAGCAGTTTTATAGGGAGCTCCTACGAGCAGTACTTC.

As for this clone: Other DNA sequences within the sample encode an identical CDR3. V gene TRBV5-4 combines with J gene TRBJ1-1; 8 bases fit TRBD1. This CDR3 spans 14 amino acids. CDR1 SGHNT and CDR2 YYREEE come from the germline V gene (reference sequence). The V gene end was trimmed by 4 bases and the J gene end by 1 base; junction bases not matched to a gene: 3. The CDR3 loop reads CASSLDRGNTEAFF. Written as DNA, the CDR3 is TGTGCCAGCAGCCTTGACAGGGGGAACACTGAAGCTTTCTTT.

The CDR3 reads CSVHTGGGYGYTF. DNA of the CDR3: TGCAGCGTCCATACAGGGGGTGGCTATGGCTACACCTTC. The chain uses TRBV29-1 and TRBJ1-2, with 8 bases identical to TRBD1. The germline CDR1 and CDR2 sequences are SQVTM and ANQGSEA. V shed 6 bases and J 4 bases; nucleotides not matched to a gene: 7. The CDR3 sequence is 13 residues long.